What follows describes a single TCR beta chain. These data are taken from a study of control samples from healthy donors and cancer patients. Germline CDR1 SGHRS, CDR2 YFSETQ. CDR3 size: 15 residues. Trimming left V 0 bases short and J 1 base short, with 7 bases between. Some clones are missing from TCRdb's copy, which holds only in-frame ones; the method was immunoSEQ multiplex PCR. The sample lists approximately 150,000 clones; 88% were seen once. The rearrangement joins TRBV5-1 to TRBJ1-4; D is unclear. Sequenced sample: blood. The receptor's source is a man between 18 and 29 years old in good health. The DNA of the CDR3 is TGCGCCAGCAGCTTGGACAGAGAAACTAATGAAAAACTGTTTTTT. This encodes CASSLDRETNEKLFF.